The T cell receptor beta chain under discussion was sequenced for a study of T cells in Graves' hyperthyroidism and ophthalmopathy. Study overall: Blood from the periphery was taken at initial diagnosis, before any treatment.

Clinical symptoms, serum thyroxine, TRAb, thyroid ultrasound and orbital computed tomography established diagnosis. It was RNA transcripts that yielded the amplified TCR beta CDR3 regions. HTBI primers were the set used in a first-round RT-PCR of the TCR CDR3. One entry per CDR3 protein, called by TCRdb with MiXCR from the multiplex PCR reads. The table has roughly 660,000 distinct CDR3 sequences, roughly 17% seen once; the top ten hold less than 20%. This clonotype was seen at least ten times. Its cognate antigen is unknown. Points from the study as a whole: Through a model of 13 V-J features, ophthalmopathy was separated from stable hyperthyroidism. Most thyroid clonotypes with frequency above 0.001 were detected in blood.

The sequence was collected from a man aged 45-60 years with Graves' hyperthyroidism. Sample: blood.

CDR3: CASSPGPFSTDTQYF. In DNA, the CDR3 is TGTGCCAGCAGCCCGGGACCGTTCAGCACAGATACGCAGTATTTT. The chain joins TRBV7-6 to TRBJ2-3; D tentatively fits TRBD1 or TRBD2 (5 bases each). The CDR3 runs 15 residues. Germline V lookup: CDR1 SGHVS, CDR2 FNYEAQ. V was shortened by 5 bases and J by 0 bases, with 12 bases between the two germline ends.